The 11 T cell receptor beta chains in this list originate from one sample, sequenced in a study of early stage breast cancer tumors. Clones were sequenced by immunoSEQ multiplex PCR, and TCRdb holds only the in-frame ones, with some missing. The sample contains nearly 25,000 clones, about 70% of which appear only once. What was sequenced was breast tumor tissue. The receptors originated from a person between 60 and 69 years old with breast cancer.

As DNA, the CDR3 is TGTGCCAGCAGCTCCGGGACAGGCACAGATACGCAGTATTTT. Translation gives CASSSGTGTDTQYF. V is TRBV5-4 and J is TRBJ2-3; the match to TRBD1 covers 7 bases. V dropped 3 bases and J dropped 1; count of bases not matched to a gene: 2. Germline CDR1 and CDR2: SGHNT and YYREEE (reference sequence). This CDR3 region has 14 residues.

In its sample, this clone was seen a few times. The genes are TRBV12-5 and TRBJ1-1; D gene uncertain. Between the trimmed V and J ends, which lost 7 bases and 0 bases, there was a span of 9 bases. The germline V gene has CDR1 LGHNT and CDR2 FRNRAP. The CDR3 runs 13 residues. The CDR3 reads CASAPGLNTEAFF. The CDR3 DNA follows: TGTGCTAGTGCTCCAGGCCTGAACACTGAAGCTTTCTTT.

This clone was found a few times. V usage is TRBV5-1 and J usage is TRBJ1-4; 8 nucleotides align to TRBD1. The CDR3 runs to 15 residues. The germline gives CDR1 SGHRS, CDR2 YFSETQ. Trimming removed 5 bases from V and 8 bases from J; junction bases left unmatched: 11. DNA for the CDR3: TGCGCCAGCAGTTTTACCGGGACAGGTCGGGAAAAACTGTTTTTT. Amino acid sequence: CASSFTGTGREKLFF.

The CDR3 sequence is CASSREGSAETQYF. Written as DNA, the CDR3 is TGTGCCAGCAGCAGGGAGGGGTCCGCAGAGACCCAGTACTTC. V is TRBV2 and J is TRBJ2-5; 7 nucleotides line up with TRBD2. This CDR3 contains 14 residues. Germline V gives CDR1 SNHLY, CDR2 FYNNEI. Germline trimming cut 6 bases from V and 4 bases from J; bases unmatched to any gene: 8.

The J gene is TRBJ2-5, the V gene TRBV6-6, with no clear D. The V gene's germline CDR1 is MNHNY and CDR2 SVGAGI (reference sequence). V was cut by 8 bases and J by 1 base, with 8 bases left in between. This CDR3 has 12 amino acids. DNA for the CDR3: TGTGCCAGCGCCAGGCTCCAAGAGACCCAGTACTTC. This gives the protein CASARLQETQYF.

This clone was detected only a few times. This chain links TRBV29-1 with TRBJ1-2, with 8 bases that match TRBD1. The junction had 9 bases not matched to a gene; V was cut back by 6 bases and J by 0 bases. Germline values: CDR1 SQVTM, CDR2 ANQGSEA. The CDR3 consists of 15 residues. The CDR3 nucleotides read TGCAGCGTCCGGACAGGGCCGACTTCTAACTATGGCTACACCTTC. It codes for CSVRTGPTSNYGYTF.

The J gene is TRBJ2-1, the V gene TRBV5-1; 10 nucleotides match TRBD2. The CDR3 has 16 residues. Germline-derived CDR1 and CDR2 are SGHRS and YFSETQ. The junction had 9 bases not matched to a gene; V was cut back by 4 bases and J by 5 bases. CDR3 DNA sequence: TGCGCCAGCAGCGTATCTAGCGGGAGAAGGGACAATGAGCAGTTCTTC. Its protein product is CASSVSSGRRDNEQFF.

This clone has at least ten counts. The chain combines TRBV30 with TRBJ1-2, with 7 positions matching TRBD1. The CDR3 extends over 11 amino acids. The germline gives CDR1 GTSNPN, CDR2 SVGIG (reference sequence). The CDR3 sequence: CALEGAAGYTF. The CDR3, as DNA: TGTGCATTAGAGGGGGCCGCCGGCTACACCTTC.

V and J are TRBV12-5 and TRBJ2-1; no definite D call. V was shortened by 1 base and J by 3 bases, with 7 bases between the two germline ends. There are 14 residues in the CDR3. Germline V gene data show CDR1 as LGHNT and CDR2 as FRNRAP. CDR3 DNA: TGTGCTAGTGGTTTGGGGCAGATCTACAATGAGCAGTTCTTC. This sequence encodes CASGLGQIYNEQFF.

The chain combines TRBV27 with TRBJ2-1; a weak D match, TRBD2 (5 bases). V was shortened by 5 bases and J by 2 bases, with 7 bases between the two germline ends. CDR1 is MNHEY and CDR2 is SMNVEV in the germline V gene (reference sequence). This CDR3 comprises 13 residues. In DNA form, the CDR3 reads TGTGCCAGCAGTCCGACTACCTACAATGAGCAGTTCTTC. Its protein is CASSPTTYNEQFF.

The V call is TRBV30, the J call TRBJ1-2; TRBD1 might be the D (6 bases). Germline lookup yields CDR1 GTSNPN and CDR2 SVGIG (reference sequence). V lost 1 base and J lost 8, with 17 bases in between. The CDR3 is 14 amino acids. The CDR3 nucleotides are TGTGCCTGGAGTGAGGACAGCCCTACGGGCGGCTACACCTTC. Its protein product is CAWSEDSPTGGYTF.